A selection of T cell receptor beta chains follows, all from one sample in a study of spatial heterogeneity in lung cancer. TCRdb used MiXCR to reprocess the 5' RACE reads, holding one entry per CDR3 protein. The data hold 30,000 to 45,000 distinct CDR3 sequences, with more than 7% observed a single time. Sequencing used PBMCs, obtained at surgery. These receptors all stem from a female donor with early-stage non-small cell lung cancer. CDR3s include the opening cysteine and the closing phenylalanine or tryptophan. The D gene is left open where the match is weak. The size field is filled for only some rows; it gives once, few, many or a size class.

TRBJ2-7 | many | TRBV5-1 | . | CASSLAGTNSYEQYF | TGCGCCAGCAGCTTGGCCGGGACCAACTCCTACGAGCAGTACTTC
TRBJ2-2 | . | TRBV7-2 | . | CASSFVLGGNTGELFF | TGTGCCAGCAGCTTTGTATTGGGAGGGAACACCGGGGAGCTGTTTTTT
TRBJ2-1 | few | TRBV5-4 | . | CATSKGVLSSYNEQFF | TGTGCCACCTCAAAGGGAGTACTTAGCTCCTACAATGAGCAGTTCTTC
TRBJ2-7 | many | TRBV25-1 | TRBD1 | CASSEWGTGAYEQYF | TGTGCCAGCAGTGAATGGGGGACAGGGGCATACGAGCAGTACTTC
TRBJ2-1 | many | TRBV10-1 | TRBD2 | CASSEDIAGGPYNEQFF | TGCGCCAGCAGTGAGGACATAGCGGGAGGACCGTACAATGAGCAGTTCTTC
TRBJ1-2 | few | TRBV5-1 | . | CASSATRYGYTF | TGCGCCAGCAGCGCAACTCGCTATGGCTACACCTTC
TRBJ2-3 | many | TRBV5-5 | . | CASSPRRVNTDTQYF | TGTGCCAGCAGCCCACGTCGGGTTAACACAGATACGCAGTATTTT
TRBJ1-1 | many | TRBV28 | TRBD1 | CASRAPGGSEAFF | TGTGCCAGCAGAGCCCCAGGGGGCTCTGAAGCTTTCTTT
TRBJ1-4 | many | TRBV7-9 | TRBD1 | CASSSAPGGANEKLFF | TGTGCCAGCAGCTCCGCGCCAGGGGGGGCTAATGAAAAACTGTTTTTT
TRBJ2-5 | . | TRBV24-1 | . | CATSAADQETQYF | TGTGCCACCAGTGCGGCGGACCAAGAGACCCAGTACTTC
TRBJ2-1 | many | TRBV6-2/TRBV6-3 | TRBD1 | CASSSRPLLRRDRGLDEQFF | TGTGCCAGCAGTTCGCGCCCCCTTCTGCGGAGGGACAGGGGGCTTGATGAGCAGTTCTTC
TRBJ1-5 | many | TRBV6-1 | . | CASRFMPTESNQPQHF | TGTGCCAGCAGATTCATGCCAACGGAGAGCAATCAGCCCCAGCATTTT
TRBJ2-5 | . | TRBV5-1 | . | CASSFSGIGLRETQYF | TGCGCCAGCAGCTTTAGTGGGATAGGTCTCAGAGAGACCCAGTACTTC
TRBJ2-1 | many | TRBV12-3/TRBV12-4 | TRBD2 | CASRLAGGRNYNEQFF | TGTGCCAGCAGACTAGCGGGAGGAAGAAACTACAATGAGCAGTTCTTC
TRBJ2-7 | many | TRBV6-5 | . | CASGVTRGPRKYF | TGTGCCAGCGGGGTAACGCGGGGTCCTCGGAAGTACTTC
TRBJ1-2 | many | TRBV20-1 | . | CSARDNGFRGPDYGYTF | TGCAGTGCTAGAGATAATGGGTTTCGGGGGCCGGACTATGGCTACACCTTC
TRBJ1-2 | few | TRBV3-1 | . | CASSQVGGPYGYTF | TGTGCCAGCAGCCAAGTGGGAGGCCCTTATGGCTACACCTTC